This T cell receptor beta chain is drawn from a study of OX40 agonist ivuxolimab in advanced cancers. Study-level findings and limits: Expanded clones were, on average, more numerous among CD8+ T cells than CD4+.

Comment on this clone: Antigen: not known.

This table comes from immunoSEQ multiplex PCR, and its TCRdb copy is limited to in-frame clones, with some not included. Here the sample spans about 130,000 clones, about nine tenths being singletons. The sample here was CD4+ or CD8+ T cells sorted from blood, taken in a trial of the OX40 agonist ivuxolimab. This clonotype was obtained from an adult with an advanced solid tumor such as melanoma, head and neck, liver or kidney cancer.

CDR3 DNA sequence: TGTGCCAGCAGTCCACCCCCACAGGGCACCTCCTACGAGCAGTACTTC. This gives the protein CASSPPPQGTSYEQYF. The chain links TRBV6-6 to TRBJ2-5, with D possibly TRBD1 on 6 matching bases. The J call may not be correct, given that the DNA end is closer to TRBJ2-7. Germline CDR1 is MNHNY and CDR2 is SVGAGI (reference sequence). CDR3 length equals 16 residues.